The entry below describes one TCR beta chain. The antigen is undetermined. Patients with a history of autoimmune disease or on systemic immunosuppression were excluded. The sample originates from a study of OX40 agonist ivuxolimab in advanced cancers. In the study overall: Three partial responders included one hepatocellular carcinoma patient and two cutaneous melanoma patients. Study-level points and caveats: The authors also found low normalized T-cell clonal expansion in some nonresponders.

Repertoires were generated with immunoSEQ multiplex PCR, while TCRdb's copy carries only in-frame clones and drops some. The repertoire holds about 58,000 clones, over 65% seen once, with approximately 1.5% in the top ten. Trimming cost V 1 base and J 1 base, with 5 bases left between them. CDR3 length: 15 residues. CDR1 SEHNR and CDR2 FQNEAQ come from the germline V gene (reference sequence). V is TRBV7-9 and J is TRBJ1-6; D unclear. The origin of this receptor is an adult with an advanced solid tumor such as melanoma, head and neck, liver or kidney cancer. The material sequenced was CD4+ or CD8+ T cells sorted from blood, taken in a trial of the OX40 agonist ivuxolimab. Written as DNA, the CDR3 is TGTGCCAGCAGCTTAGGAGGATCCTATAATTCACCCCTCCACTTT. This sequence encodes CASSLGGSYNSPLHF.